The TCR beta chain described here comes from a study of cytomegalovirus exposure and HLA in healthy donors. Study-wide background: An earlier analysis identified approximately 110 million unique TCR beta sequences in 150 million to 200 million T cells. Inside one of the first data releases sat about 91 million unique TCRs taken from HLA-typed donors.

A multiplex PCR was run with 60 Vbeta primers and 13 Jbeta primers. Clones were read by immunoSEQ multiplex PCR, and TCRdb kept only the in-frame ones, dropping some. The sample lists about 140,000 clones; approximately 88% were seen once. Broader study findings: Cytomegalovirus status was reportedly diagnosed by the classifier with high specificity and sensitivity. Rare TCR sequences dominated, though some public TCRs recurred in many donors.

Points on this clone: Its antigen is unknown.

V was shortened by 4 bases and J by 0 bases, with 8 bases between the two germline ends. This CDR3 is 14 amino acids long. Germline V lookup: CDR1 SGDLS, CDR2 YYNGEE. Source material: PBMCs. This TCR came from a woman aged 40 to 49 in good health and CMV-seronegative. This chain joins TRBV9 and TRBJ1-5; D not certain. The CDR3 bases are TGTGCCAGCAGCCAGTCGGGTAGCAATCAGCCCCAGCATTTT. Its protein is CASSQSGSNQPQHF. The variable domain in full, completed from reference TRBV9 and TRBJ1-5, reads DSGVTQTPKHLITATGQRVTLRCSPRSGDLSVYWYQQSLDQGLQFLIQYYNGEERAKGNILERFSAQQFPDLHSELNLSSLELGDSALYFCASSQSGSNQPQHFGDGTRLSIL.